The sequence of this T cell receptor beta chain was determined in a study of T cell changes during pregnancy in multiple sclerosis. V dropped 2 bases and J dropped 3 bases, with 11 bases sitting between them. Per the germline V gene, CDR1 is SGHRS and CDR2 is YFSETQ. This CDR3 contains 14 residues. The method was immunoSEQ multiplex PCR; TCRdb's version includes in-frame clones alone and lacks a portion of them. The sample lists under 95,000 clones; 75% to 95% were seen once. The sample was CD4+ T cells from peripheral blood mononuclear cells, taken before pregnancy. The chain links TRBV5-1 to TRBJ2-5, with D possibly being TRBD2 (5 bases). The sequence was obtained from a female donor with multiple sclerosis, enrolled in a pregnancy study. This CDR3 is CASSLVERKETQYF. In DNA, the CDR3 is TGCGCCAGCAGCTTAGTAGAGCGGAAAGAGACCCAGTACTTC.